This TCR beta chain was sequenced during a study of T cells after yellow fever vaccination (dated by TCRdb to 2018 to 2020). For the wider study: The SMART-Seq v4 Ultra Low Input RNA kit was used to prepare libraries from fractions with low cell numbers. To follow T-cell clones before and after primary and booster YFV17D yellow fever vaccination, bulk TCR alpha and beta repertoires were sequenced over time. Two healthy male donors, one aged 18 to 30 and one aged 30 to 39 years, were included in the cohort. Blood was drawn at multiple timepoints before and after primary and secondary immunization, with bulk PBMC replicates and cell subsets isolated. The paper as a whole reports these results and caveats: After the booster, most clones that had expanded after primary vaccination were detected again (almost 97% of CD4 and around nine tenths of CD8), suggesting broad maintenance of memory. The secondary T-cell response was weaker than the primary response but faster, peaking on day 5 instead of day 15. Because only a couple of donors were included in the study, the extent to which the findings can be generalized is limited. Computational filtering was required because FACS-sorted repertoires could contain abundant contaminating clonotypes from the bulk population. A small fraction of clonotypes appeared in both the CD4 and CD8 compartments, likely as a result of convergent recombination.

Synthesis of TCR cDNA relied on 5'RACE template switching, a step that introduced a universal primer site along with unique molecular identifiers. cDNA synthesis was primed from both the TCR alpha and TCR beta constant segments. Library amplification involved two PCR steps, and the second step added sample barcodes and sequencing adapters. Sequencing of libraries was performed on Illumina HiSeq 2500 (2x100 bp) or NovaSeq (2x150 bp). The published analysis was carried out like this. MIGEC handled demultiplexing of reads and collapsing into UMI consensus sequences, while MiXCR performed V(D)J alignment. Using edgeR on replicate PBMC samples, clonotypes were called vaccine-responding if FDR was below 0.01 and the log2 fold change was above 5 up to day 15. CD4 or CD8 identity was assigned to each bulk clonotype according to whether the clonotype was present at higher abundance in the sequenced CD4 repertoire or the sequenced CD8 repertoire. A clonotype counted as NS4B-specific if enriched at least 10-fold in dextramer-positive versus dextramer-negative fractions, with CD4-biased clonotypes left out. TCRdb redid the processing of the public reads, applying fastp at Q25 and MiXCR, and retained in-frame beta chains. Duplicate CDR3 protein sequences are folded into a single record with the most common DNA and genes. The V and J calls follow TCRdb's processing rather than the paper's. This sample holds over 65,000 distinct CDR3 sequences; about an eighth were observed only once. Under 30% of the sample rests with the top ten.

The treatment or condition label here, explained by the study, means: live attenuated yellow fever vaccine strain. PBMCs were isolated from peripheral blood using a standard Ficoll-Paque protocol. With anti-CD3 and anti-CD8 staining plus a dextramer loaded with the yellow fever NS4B epitope peptide, the researchers sorted epitope-specific CD8 T cells. TriZol was used to extract RNA from bulk PBMCs, from CD4 and CD8 fractions, and from dextramer-positive and dextramer-negative fractions. This clonotype has more than one count but fewer than ten. No base-level quality is on record; no much larger clone is a single base apart. The germline V gene gives CDR1 as SGHTA and CDR2 as FQGNSA. V and J are trimmed by 8 bases and 5 bases, and the gene matches miss 8 bases of the junction. From its cysteine to its phenylalanine, the CDR3 spans 14 amino acids. Kept here is only the CDR3 DNA, which spans 42 bases and is read in frame from base 1.

This receptor was obtained from a man aged 18-30 years who received the YFV17D yellow fever vaccine. Recombination linked TRBV7-2 to TRBJ2-5; 10 nucleotides in the junction match TRBD1. Sequencing was performed on CD8+ T cells not binding an NS4B(214-222) dextramer, sorted from PBMCs, taken around 3 weeks after the first yellow fever vaccination. The label giving this sample's cell subset or site can be read as: NS4B epitope dextramer-negative CD8 T cells. For the CDR3, the sequence is CASGQGQGRETQYF. DNA sequence: TGTGCCAGCGGCCAGGGACAGGGGAGGGAGACCCAGTACTTC.